These 16 T cell receptor beta chains were sequenced from one sample in a study of T-cell memory formation after mild COVID-19. TCRdb called the 5' RACE reads again in MiXCR, with one record for every CDR3 protein. The sample comprises roughly 450,000 distinct CDR3 sequences, approximately 19% of which are singletons, and about 22% rests with the top ten. The sample was PBMCs or a T cell subset sorted from them (not recorded which). These receptors were taken from a man in his late teens or twenties who had mild COVID-19 (a few samples of this study predate the infection). Cell type and time point are not known.

This clonotype was seen a few times. V gene TRBV4-3 combines with J gene TRBJ2-1, with 9 bases identical to TRBD2. Trimming cost V 0 bases and J 8 bases; bases outside gene matches: 8. The CDR3 has 16 residues. The germline CDR1 and CDR2 sequences are LGHNA and YSLEER. CDR3 amino acids: CASSQEGRGGVHEQFF. The CDR3 nucleotides are TGCGCCAGCAGCCAAGAAGGGCGGGGGGGCGTCCATGAGCAGTTCTTC.

A few counts support this clonotype. The chain is built from TRBV20-1 and TRBJ1-2, with 11 positions matching TRBD1. Germline assignment: CDR1 DFQATT and CDR2 SNEGSKA (reference sequence). Trimming took 4 bases from V and 4 from J; bases not matched to a gene: 8. The CDR3 sequence is 15 residues long. CDR3 amino acids: CSATQGTGGTYGYTF. The CDR3 nucleotides are TGCAGTGCTACCCAGGGGACAGGGGGGACCTATGGCTACACCTTC.

The chain has TRBV20-1 and TRBJ1-2, with D possibly being TRBD1 (5 bases). Trimming shortened V by 6 bases and J by 0 bases, and 20 bases separated the two germline ends. Germline CDR1 is DFQATT and CDR2 is SNEGSKA (reference sequence). The CDR3 length is 16 residues. The CDR3: CSATIAGVRANYGYTF. Written as DNA, the CDR3 is TGCAGTGCAACGATAGCGGGCGTCAGGGCTAACTATGGCTACACCTTC.

This clonotype was seen only a few times. The chain is built from TRBV4-2 and TRBJ2-7, with 10 bases fitting TRBD2. V gave up 4 bases and J gave up 0 bases; unmatched junction bases: 6. Germline assignment: CDR1 LGHNA and CDR2 YNFKEQ. The CDR3 consists of 16 residues. The DNA for the CDR3 is TGTGCCAGCAGCCGTCTAGCGGGGGACGGCTCCTACGAGCAGTACTTC. Its translation is CASSRLAGDGSYEQYF.

The chain recombines TRBV7-2 with TRBJ2-7; the D gene is possibly TRBD1 (7 bases). The germline gives CDR1 SGHTA, CDR2 FQGNSA. The CDR3 consists of 17 residues. V shed 0 bases and J shed 0 bases, with 15 bases lying between them. CDR3 sequence reads: CASSLAKYQGGSYEQYF. The CDR3 DNA follows: TGTGCCAGCAGCTTAGCTAAATACCAGGGGGGCTCCTACGAGCAGTACTTC.

The chain is built from TRBV3-1 and TRBJ1-1; 11 bases map to TRBD1. Unmatched junction bases numbered 13, after V lost 0 bases and J lost 7 bases. CDR1 and CDR2 (germline): LGHDT, YNNKEL (reference sequence). The CDR3 has 18 residues. The CDR3 sequence: CASSQDRSVRTGGFEAFF. CDR3 in DNA: TGTGCCAGCAGCCAAGACCGATCCGTTAGGACAGGGGGCTTTGAAGCTTTCTTT.

This clonotype turned up a few times. The J gene is TRBJ2-1, the V gene TRBV5-6; D is undetermined. Germline-derived CDR1 and CDR2 are SGHDT and YYEEEE. The V end was cut by 3 bases, the J end by 15 bases, with 13 bases between. The CDR3 runs to 11 residues. CDR3 protein: CASSSYNEWFF. The CDR3 DNA sequence: TGTGCCAGCAGCTCCTACAATGAGTGGTTCTTC.

V and J are TRBV10-3 and TRBJ1-4, with a tentative D call TRBD1 (6 bases). This CDR3 is built from 13 residues. Per germline, CDR1 ENHRY and CDR2 SYGVKD. Trimming took 8 bases from V and 4 from J, leaving 11 bases between them. CDR3 bases: TGTGCCATCTGGGGACAAGTTAATGAAAAACTGTTTTTT. This codes for CAIWGQVNEKLFF.

This clonotype was detected a few times. The chain is built from TRBV6-5 and TRBJ2-5, with D unclear. The CDR3 totals 13 residues. The germline gives CDR1 MNHEY, CDR2 SVGAGI. The V and J ends lost 5 bases and 7 bases respectively, with 14 bases between them. The CDR3 protein is CASSQFQSGTQYF. DNA for the CDR3: TGTGCCAGCAGTCAGTTCCAGAGTGGGACCCAGTACTTC.

The rearrangement uses TRBV6-4 and TRBJ1-5; D gene uncertain. The CDR3 has 13 residues. The germline CDR1 and CDR2 sequences are MRHNA and SNTAGT. Trimming stripped 4 bases from V and 5 bases from J, with 9 bases between. CDR3 protein: CASSVEIDQPQHF. CDR3 DNA sequence: TGTGCCAGCAGTGTCGAGATCGATCAGCCCCAGCATTTT.

The chain recombines TRBV3-1 with TRBJ2-7, with 7 positions matching TRBD1. The CDR3 runs 15 residues. Germline CDR1 LGHDT, CDR2 YNNKEL (reference sequence). The J segment lost 3 bases and the V segment lost 2 bases, leaving 7 bases of the junction unmatched. The CDR3, as DNA: TGTGCCAGCAGCCAATTTCACAGGGGAGACTACGAGCAGTACTTC. Protein: CASSQFHRGDYEQYF.

The chain couples TRBV10-1 to TRBJ2-3; 10 nucleotides agree with TRBD1. The CDR3 consists of 18 residues. Germline V CDR1 and CDR2: WNHNN, SYGVQD (reference sequence). After removal of 6 bases from V and 0 bases from J, the junction contained 12 bases not matched to a gene. The CDR3 DNA reads as TGCGCCAGCAGCGGTATGCCTCCGGGACAGGGGAGCACAGATACGCAGTATTTT. This codes for CASSGMPPGQGSTDTQYF.

This chain links TRBV30 with TRBJ2-5; no definite D call. The CDR3 has 13 residues. In germline, CDR1 is GTSNPN, CDR2 SVGIG (reference sequence). The germline V and J ends were trimmed by 2 bases and 5 bases, with 12 bases remaining between them. CDR3 loop: CAWSSGSPETQYF. The DNA of the CDR3 is TGTGCCTGGAGTTCGGGCAGTCCGGAGACCCAGTACTTC.

This clonotype was observed a handful of times. The genes are TRBV5-4 and TRBJ2-3, with TRBD2 matching over 9 bases. The V segment lost 4 bases and the J segment 1 base; nucleotides outside the gene matches: 7. Per germline, CDR1 SGHNT and CDR2 YYREEE (reference sequence). The CDR3 has 16 amino acids. The CDR3 DNA is TGTGCCAGCAGCCCTGGGGGCGGGGGGGGCACAGATACGCAGTATTTT. Protein sequence: CASSPGGGGGTDTQYF.

The chain joins TRBV10-3 to TRBJ2-7, with D possibly being TRBD1 or TRBD2 (6 bases each). Trimming removed 11 bases at V and 7 bases at J, with 24 bases between. Germline V gives CDR1 ENHRY, CDR2 SYGVKD. This CDR3 has 14 residues. CDR3 sequence (DNA): TGTGCCTCGCTGCCAAGGGGGGACTCTGGAGAGCAGTACTTC. Amino acids: CASLPRGDSGEQYF.

The chain combines TRBV7-9 with TRBJ2-5; D uncertain. The ends were cut back, 5 bases at V and 0 bases at J, with 13 bases in the middle. The CDR3 runs to 15 residues. The germline V gene has CDR1 SEHNR and CDR2 FQNEAQ (reference sequence). In nucleotides, the CDR3 is TGTGCCAGCAGCGCCCGTTTGGGGAACCAAGAGACCCAGTACTTC. This sequence encodes CASSARLGNQETQYF.